These 22 T cell receptor beta chains share one sample of origin, sequenced in a study of shared clonotypes between healthy human individuals. The repertoire was sequenced with immunoSEQ multiplex PCR; TCRdb's copy has only in-frame clones and lacks some. The repertoire consists of 1.6 million or so clones, with over 95% occurring once and the leading ten covering 0.95% to 1.5%. The specimen sequenced was naive CD4+ T cells sorted from blood. Subset specified: CD45RA+ positively selected. The origin of the receptors is a man in his thirties or forties in good health.

CDR3 region: CASSSLHGEGGTYGYTF. CDR3 nucleotides: TGTGCCAGCAGCTCCCTTCATGGGGAAGGAGGCACGTATGGCTACACCTTC. The chain combines TRBV7-2 with TRBJ1-2; D uncertain. The CDR3 covers 17 residues. V dropped 4 bases and J dropped 5 bases, with 23 bases sitting between them. The germline CDR1 and CDR2 sequences are SGHTA and FQGNSA.

The chain couples TRBV6-5 to TRBJ1-2; weak D call: TRBD1 (6 bases). Germline V CDR1 and CDR2: MNHEY, SVGAGI. CDR3 length: 15 residues. V lost 1 base and J lost 8, with 17 bases in between. CDR3 bases: TGTGCCAGCAGTTACTTCCCCGGGGCAGGGGCAGGCTACACCTTC. This gives the protein CASSYFPGAGAGYTF.

The chain combines TRBV5-1 with TRBJ2-7, with D perhaps matching TRBD1 (5 bases). The length of the CDR3 is 13 residues. V was shortened by 0 bases and J by 5 bases, with 9 bases between the two germline ends. Germline V gene sequence: CDR1 SGHRS, CDR2 YFSETQ. In DNA form, the CDR3 reads TGCGCCAGCAGCTTGGAAGGGGCGAACGAGCAGTACTTC. This codes for CASSLEGANEQYF.

The chain combines TRBV10-3 with TRBJ2-1; D might be TRBD2 (6 bases). V was trimmed by 3 bases and J by 5 bases, leaving 17 bases between them. Germline V gene lookup returns CDR1 ENHRY and CDR2 SYGVKD. The CDR3 covers 16 residues. CDR3 amino acids: CAISETDGSRNNEQFF. CDR3 sequence (DNA): TGTGCCATCAGTGAAACGGACGGGAGCCGTAACAATGAGCAGTTCTTC.

Only one count was recorded for this clone. This chain connects TRBV7-6 to TRBJ2-7; D assignment may be TRBD1 or TRBD2 (6 bases each). Germline V gene sequence: CDR1 SGHVS, CDR2 FNYEAQ. Deletions cut 5 bases from V and 5 bases from J, with 28 bases between. The CDR3 extends over 18 amino acids. The CDR3 region has the DNA TGTGCCAGCAGCATAGGCCCGGGGGCAGGTATCCTTTGGGACGAGCAGTACTTC. Translation: CASSIGPGAGILWDEQYF.

Turning to this clone: Additional DNA sequences in this sample encode the identical CDR3. DNA for the CDR3: TGTGCCAGCTCACTCGGGACAGGCTATGGCTACACCTTC. Translated: CASSLGTGYGYTF. The rearrangement joins TRBV18 to TRBJ1-2; 8 bases line up with TRBD1. CDR1 and CDR2 from the germline V gene are KGHSH and LQKENI. The CDR3 is made up of 13 amino acids. Trimming at V came to 4 bases and at J to 4 bases, leaving 2 bases not matched to a gene.

V and J are TRBV21-1 and TRBJ1-5; the tabulated D call, TRBD1, remains unverified against the DNA. TRBV21-1 is shown as a pseudogene. There are 17 residues in the CDR3. CDR3 loop: CASSKDQRRVLHQPQHF. The CDR3 DNA is TGTGCCAGCAGCAAAGATCAACGCAGGGTCCTACATCAGCCCCAGCATTTT.

The V call is TRBV9, the J call TRBJ2-7; 10 nucleotides align to TRBD2. CDR3 length: 17 amino acids. J lost 2 bases, V lost 0 bases, and 8 bases had no gene match. Germline loops: CDR1 SGDLS, CDR2 YYNGEE. The CDR3 here is CASSVGVASGSTYEQYF. The CDR3 DNA follows: TGTGCCAGCAGCGTAGGAGTTGCTAGCGGGAGTACCTACGAGCAGTACTTC.

This sequence joins TRBV10-3 and TRBJ2-2, with TRBD2 identical over 8 bases. The CDR3 runs to 16 residues. Per the germline V gene, CDR1 is ENHRY and CDR2 is SYGVKD. With V trimmed by 7 bases and J by 2 bases, 9 bases remained unmatched. This CDR3 is CAITDGRVVNTGELFF. The CDR3 nucleotides are TGTGCCATCACGGACGGGAGGGTGGTTAACACCGGGGAGCTGTTTTTT.

CDR3 residues: CASSMVPGGRNTGELFF. As DNA, the CDR3 is TGTGCCAGTAGTATGGTCCCCGGGGGCAGGAACACCGGGGAGCTGTTTTTT. The chain links TRBV19 to TRBJ2-2; D may correspond to TRBD1 or TRBD2 (6 bases each). The CDR3 extends over 17 amino acids. V dropped 3 bases and J dropped 1 base, with 15 bases sitting between them. In germline, CDR1 is LNHDA, CDR2 SQIVND (reference sequence).

A single count supports this clone. The chain links TRBV28 to TRBJ1-2, with D maybe TRBD1 (6 bases). CDR1 MDHEN and CDR2 SYDVKM come from the germline V gene. The V end lost 8 bases, the J end lost 6 bases, and 10 bases lay between the germline ends. The CDR3 is made up of 11 amino acids. CDR3 protein: CASGTQHGYTF. The CDR3 DNA reads as TGTGCCAGCGGGACACAACATGGCTACACCTTC.

V is TRBV5-4 and J is TRBJ2-5, with D hard to call. Germline V gene sequence: CDR1 SGHNT, CDR2 YYREEE (reference sequence). There are 15 residues in the CDR3. V dropped 1 base and J dropped 5 bases, with 15 bases sitting between them. CDR3 in amino acids: CASSLNSLKAETQYF. In DNA, the CDR3 is TGTGCCAGCAGCTTGAACAGCCTTAAGGCGGAGACCCAGTACTTC.

This sequence joins TRBV18 and TRBJ2-2, with D possibly TRBD2 on 5 matching bases. The germline V gene has CDR1 KGHSH and CDR2 LQKENI. The CDR3 runs 15 residues. Trimming pared 3 bases from V and 3 bases from J, leaving 11 bases between. CDR3 coding DNA: TGTGCCAGCTCACCCACAAACGGGGACACCGGGGAGCTGTTTTTT. Translated, it gives CASSPTNGDTGELFF.

Comments on this clone: At one end the junction does not follow the germline gene, possibly because of a read error. The gene calls are TRBV5-5 and TRBJ1-4, with D possibly matching TRBD1 (5 bases). Per germline, CDR1 SGHKS and CDR2 YYEKEE (reference sequence). There are 14 residues in the CDR3. The CDR3 here is CASNLGGTSEKLFF. The DNA of the CDR3 is TGTGCCAGCAACTTGGGAGGGACGAGTGAAAAACTGTTTTTT. Drawing the rest from reference TRBV5-5 and TRBJ1-4, the complete variable domain is DAGVTQSPTHLIKTRGQQVTLRCSPISGHKSVSWYQQVLGQGPQFIFQYYEKEERGRGNFPDRFSARQFPNYSSELNVNALLLGDSALYLCASNLGGTSEKLFFGSGTQLSVL.

Note on this clone: The germline gene is not matched at one end of the junction; a read error may be the cause. The CDR3 loop reads CASSERGTGGFGCTF. The DNA of the CDR3 is TGTGCCAGCAGTGAAAGGGGGACAGGGGGCTTCGGCTGCACCTTC. The chain carries TRBV25-1 and TRBJ1-2; TRBD1 agrees at 12 bases. This CDR3 is 15 amino acids long. The V gene's germline CDR1 is MGHDK and CDR2 SYGVNS.

The sample holds one count of this clone. CDR3 in amino acids: CASSLSEYNEQFF. CDR3 DNA: TGTGCCAGCAGCTTATCTGAGTACAATGAGCAGTTCTTC. This chain connects TRBV7-3 to TRBJ2-1; D call uncertain. V was clipped by 2 bases and J by 4 bases, with 6 bases between them. Per germline, CDR1 SGHTA and CDR2 FQGTGA. The CDR3 contains 13 residues.

This rearrangement joins TRBV29-1 to TRBJ2-7, with D maybe TRBD1 (6 bases). The CDR3 spans 14 residues. In germline, CDR1 is SQVTM, CDR2 ANQGSEA. Trimming took off 1 base at V and 3 bases at J, with 13 bases between the two ends. This CDR3 reads CSVEGTDNVYEQYF. Here the CDR3 DNA reads TGCAGCGTTGAAGGGACAGACAACGTCTACGAGCAGTACTTC.

This clone appeared once. This chain uses TRBV13 with TRBJ2-1, with 7 bases fitting TRBD2. CDR3 size: 16 residues. V gave up 1 base and J gave up 7 bases; unmatched junction bases: 10. Per germline, CDR1 PRHDT and CDR2 FYEKMQ (reference sequence). In DNA form, the CDR3 reads TGTGCCAGCAGCTTAGTCGGGGGGATTCGGTTAAATGAGCAGTTCTTC. Amino acid sequence: CASSLVGGIRLNEQFF.

This clone came up once. J is TRBJ2-1 and V is TRBV2; TRBD1 might be the D (5 bases). V was shortened by 2 bases and J by 1 base, with 9 bases between the two germline ends. The CDR3 has 15 residues. CDR1 is SNHLY and CDR2 is FYNNEI in the germline V gene. CDR3 sequence (DNA): TGTGCCAGCAGTGAAAAGGGGCGGTCCTACAATGAGCAGTTCTTC. This gives the protein CASSEKGRSYNEQFF.

The rearrangement uses TRBV7-6 and TRBJ1-4, with 9 bases that match TRBD1. There are 12 residues in the CDR3. V lost 5 bases to trimming and J lost 10 bases; unmatched junction nucleotides: 2. The germline V gene encodes CDR1 SGHVS and CDR2 FNYEAQ. The CDR3 protein is CASSMTGGKLFF. The CDR3 DNA follows: TGTGCCAGCAGCATGACAGGGGGAAAACTGTTTTTT.

The V call is TRBV28, the J call TRBJ2-7, with D perhaps being TRBD1 or TRBD2 (6 bases each). V was cut by 5 bases and J by 0 bases, with 20 bases left in between. Germline values: CDR1 MDHEN, CDR2 SYDVKM. This CDR3 is built from 17 residues. The CDR3 reads CASSLIQGLGGSYEQYF. CDR3 in DNA: TGTGCCAGCAGTCTTATACAGGGTCTGGGGGGCTCCTACGAGCAGTACTTC.

The chain is built from TRBV5-8 and TRBJ1-5; D call uncertain. Trimming shortened V by 4 bases and J by 3 bases, and 8 bases separated the two germline ends. The CDR3 length is 13 residues. Germline loops: CDR1 SGHTS, CDR2 YDEGEE. Here the CDR3 reads CASSKEFNQPQHF. Here the CDR3 DNA reads TGTGCCAGCAGCAAGGAGTTCAATCAGCCCCAGCATTTT.